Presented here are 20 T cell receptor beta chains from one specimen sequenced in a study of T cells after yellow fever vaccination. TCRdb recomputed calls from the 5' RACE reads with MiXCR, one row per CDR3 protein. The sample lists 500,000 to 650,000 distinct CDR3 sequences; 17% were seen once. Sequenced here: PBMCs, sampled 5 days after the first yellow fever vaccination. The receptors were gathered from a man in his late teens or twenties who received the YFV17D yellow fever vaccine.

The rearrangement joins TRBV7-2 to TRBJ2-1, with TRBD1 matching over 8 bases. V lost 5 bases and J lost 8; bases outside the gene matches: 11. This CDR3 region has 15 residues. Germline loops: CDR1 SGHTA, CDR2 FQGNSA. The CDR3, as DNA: TGTGCCAGCAGCCCGGGGACAGGCGTTTGGTATGAGCAGTTCTTC. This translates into CASSPGTGVWYEQFF. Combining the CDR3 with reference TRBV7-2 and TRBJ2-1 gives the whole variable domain GAGVSQSPSNKVTEKGKDVELRCDPISGHTALYWYRQSLGQGLEFLIYFQGNSAPDKSGLPSDRFSAERTGGSVSTLTIQRTQQEDSAVYLCASSPGTGVWYEQFFGPGTRLTVL.

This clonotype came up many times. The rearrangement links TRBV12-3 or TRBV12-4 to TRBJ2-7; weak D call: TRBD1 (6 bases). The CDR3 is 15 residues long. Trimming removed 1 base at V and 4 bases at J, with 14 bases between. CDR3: CASSLGAGQLYEQYF. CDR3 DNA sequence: TGTGCCAGCAGTTTAGGGGCTGGACAGCTATACGAGCAGTACTTC.

The CDR3 spells CASRRIWTDTQYF. For the CDR3, the DNA is TGTGCCAGCCGAAGAATTTGGACAGATACGCAGTATTTT. The chain recombines TRBV6-1 with TRBJ2-3; D gene uncertain. Germline loops: CDR1 MNHNS, CDR2 SASEGT. Trimming took 8 bases from V and 3 from J, leaving 12 bases between them. The CDR3 consists of 13 residues.

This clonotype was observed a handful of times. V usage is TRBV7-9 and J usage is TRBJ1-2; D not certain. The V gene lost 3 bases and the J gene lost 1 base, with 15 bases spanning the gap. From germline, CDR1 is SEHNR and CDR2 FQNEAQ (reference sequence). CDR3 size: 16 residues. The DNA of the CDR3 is TGTGCCAGCAGCTTTAGTGACACGAACCTTAACTATGGCTACACCTTC. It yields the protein CASSFSDTNLNYGYTF.

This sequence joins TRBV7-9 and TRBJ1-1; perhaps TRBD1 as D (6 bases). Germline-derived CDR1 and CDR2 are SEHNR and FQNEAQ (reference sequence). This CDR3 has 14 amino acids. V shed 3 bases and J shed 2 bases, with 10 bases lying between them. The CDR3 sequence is CASSFSGHNTEAFF. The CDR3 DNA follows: TGTGCCAGCAGCTTTTCGGGACACAACACTGAAGCTTTCTTT.

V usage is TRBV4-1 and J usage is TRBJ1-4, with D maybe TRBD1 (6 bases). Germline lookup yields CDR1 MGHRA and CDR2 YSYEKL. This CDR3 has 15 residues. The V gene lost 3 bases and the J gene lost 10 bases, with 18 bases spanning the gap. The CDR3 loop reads CASSQPTGARGKLFF. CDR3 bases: TGCGCCAGCAGCCAGCCTACGGGGGCGCGGGGAAAACTGTTTTTT.

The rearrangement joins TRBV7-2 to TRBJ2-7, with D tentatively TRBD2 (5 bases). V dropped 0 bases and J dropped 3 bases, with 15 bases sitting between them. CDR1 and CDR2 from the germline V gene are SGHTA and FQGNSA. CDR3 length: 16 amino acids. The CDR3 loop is CASSLALGALFYEQYF. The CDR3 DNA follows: TGTGCCAGCAGCTTAGCGTTGGGAGCCCTTTTCTACGAGCAGTACTTC.

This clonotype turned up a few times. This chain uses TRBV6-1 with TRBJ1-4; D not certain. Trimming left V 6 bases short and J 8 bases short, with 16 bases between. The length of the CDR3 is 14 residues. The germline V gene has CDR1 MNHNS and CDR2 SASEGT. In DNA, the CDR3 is TGTGCCAGCAGCGGTACGGACCGCTGGGAAAAACTGTTTTTT. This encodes CASSGTDRWEKLFF.

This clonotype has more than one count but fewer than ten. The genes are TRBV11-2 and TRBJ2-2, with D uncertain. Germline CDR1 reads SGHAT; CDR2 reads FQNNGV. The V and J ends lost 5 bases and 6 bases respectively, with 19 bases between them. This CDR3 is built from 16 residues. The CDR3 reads CASSRLSGRVAGELFF. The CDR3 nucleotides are TGTGCCAGCAGCCGCTTAAGTGGTCGAGTAGCCGGGGAGCTGTTTTTT. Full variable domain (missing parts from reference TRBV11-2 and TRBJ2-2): EAGVAQSPRYKIIEKRQSVAFWCNPISGHATLYWYQQILGQGPKLLIQFQNNGVVDDSQLPKDRFSAERLKGVDSTLKIQPAKLEDSAVYLCASSRLSGRVAGELFFGEGSRLTVL.

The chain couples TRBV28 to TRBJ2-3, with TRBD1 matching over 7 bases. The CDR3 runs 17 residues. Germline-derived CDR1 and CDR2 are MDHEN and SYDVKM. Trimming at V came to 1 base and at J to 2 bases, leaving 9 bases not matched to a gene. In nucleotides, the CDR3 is TGTGCCAGCAGTTTATATAGTCAGGGGGTCCACACAGATACGCAGTATTTT. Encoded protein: CASSLYSQGVHTDTQYF.

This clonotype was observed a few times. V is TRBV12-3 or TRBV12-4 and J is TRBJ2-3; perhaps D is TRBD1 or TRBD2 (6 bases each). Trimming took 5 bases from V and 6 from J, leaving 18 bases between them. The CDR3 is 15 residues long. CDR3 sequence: CASSTLGGRGDTQYF. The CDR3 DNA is TGTGCCAGCAGTACCCTCGGGGGCCGGGGGGATACGCAGTATTTT.

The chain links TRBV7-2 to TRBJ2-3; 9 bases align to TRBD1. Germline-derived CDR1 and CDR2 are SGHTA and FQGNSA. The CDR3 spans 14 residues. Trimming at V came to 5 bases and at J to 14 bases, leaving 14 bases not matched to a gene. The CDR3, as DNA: TGTGCCAGCAGCAACGGGGGACAGGGCTTGCGAGGGTATTTT. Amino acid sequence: CASSNGGQGLRGYF.

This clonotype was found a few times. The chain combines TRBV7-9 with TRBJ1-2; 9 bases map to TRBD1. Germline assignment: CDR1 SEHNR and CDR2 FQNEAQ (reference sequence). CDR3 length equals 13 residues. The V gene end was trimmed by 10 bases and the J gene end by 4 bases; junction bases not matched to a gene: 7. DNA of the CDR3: TGTGCCATCCGGACAGGGGATACCTATGGCTACACCTTC. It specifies CAIRTGDTYGYTF.

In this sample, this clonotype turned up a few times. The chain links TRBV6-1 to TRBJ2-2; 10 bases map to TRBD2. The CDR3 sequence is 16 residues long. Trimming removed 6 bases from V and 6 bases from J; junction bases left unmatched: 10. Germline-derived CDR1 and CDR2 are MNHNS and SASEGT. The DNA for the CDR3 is TGTGCCAGCAGGAGATCTAGCGGGGGTAAACCCGGGGAGCTGTTTTTT. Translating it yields CASRRSSGGKPGELFF.

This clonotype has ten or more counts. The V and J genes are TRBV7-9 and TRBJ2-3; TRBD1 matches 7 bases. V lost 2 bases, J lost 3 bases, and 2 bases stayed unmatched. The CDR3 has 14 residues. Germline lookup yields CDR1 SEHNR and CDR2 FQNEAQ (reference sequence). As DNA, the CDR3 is TGTGCCAGCAGCTTACGGACAGGAACAGATACGCAGTATTTT. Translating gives CASSLRTGTDTQYF.

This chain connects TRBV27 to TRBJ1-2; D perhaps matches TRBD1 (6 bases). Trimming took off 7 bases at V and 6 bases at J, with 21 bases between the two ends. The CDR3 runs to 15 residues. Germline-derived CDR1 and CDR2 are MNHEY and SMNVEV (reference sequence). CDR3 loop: CASKLYKDSLDGYTF. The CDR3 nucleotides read TGTGCCAGCAAACTATATAAGGACAGCTTGGATGGCTACACCTTC.

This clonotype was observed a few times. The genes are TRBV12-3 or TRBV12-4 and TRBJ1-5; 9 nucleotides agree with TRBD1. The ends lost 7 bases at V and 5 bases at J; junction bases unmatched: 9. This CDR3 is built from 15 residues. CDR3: CASTLRDRDHQPQHF. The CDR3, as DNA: TGTGCCAGCACACTCCGGGACAGGGACCATCAGCCCCAGCATTTT.

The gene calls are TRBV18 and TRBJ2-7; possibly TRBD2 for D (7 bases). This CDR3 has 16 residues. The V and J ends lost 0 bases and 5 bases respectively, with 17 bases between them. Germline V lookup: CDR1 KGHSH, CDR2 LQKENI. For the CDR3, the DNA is TGTGCCAGCTCACCACCGAGGGGGGGCACGTTCGACGAGCAGTACTTC. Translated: CASSPPRGGTFDEQYF.

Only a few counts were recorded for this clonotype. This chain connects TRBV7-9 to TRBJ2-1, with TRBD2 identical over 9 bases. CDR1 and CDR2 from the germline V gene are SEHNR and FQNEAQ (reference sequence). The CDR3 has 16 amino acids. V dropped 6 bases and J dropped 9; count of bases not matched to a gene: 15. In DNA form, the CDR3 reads TGTGCCAGCAGTTCCGCCGGGACTAGCACTCGGTTTGAGCAGTTCTTC. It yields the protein CASSSAGTSTRFEQFF.

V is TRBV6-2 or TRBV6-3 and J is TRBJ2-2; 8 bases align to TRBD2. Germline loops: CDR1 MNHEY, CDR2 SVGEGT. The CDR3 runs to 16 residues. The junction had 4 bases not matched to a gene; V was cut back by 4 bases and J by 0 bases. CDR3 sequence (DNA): TGTGCCAGCAGTTTGCGGGGGGTCCCGAACACCGGGGAGCTGTTTTTT. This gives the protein CASSLRGVPNTGELFF.